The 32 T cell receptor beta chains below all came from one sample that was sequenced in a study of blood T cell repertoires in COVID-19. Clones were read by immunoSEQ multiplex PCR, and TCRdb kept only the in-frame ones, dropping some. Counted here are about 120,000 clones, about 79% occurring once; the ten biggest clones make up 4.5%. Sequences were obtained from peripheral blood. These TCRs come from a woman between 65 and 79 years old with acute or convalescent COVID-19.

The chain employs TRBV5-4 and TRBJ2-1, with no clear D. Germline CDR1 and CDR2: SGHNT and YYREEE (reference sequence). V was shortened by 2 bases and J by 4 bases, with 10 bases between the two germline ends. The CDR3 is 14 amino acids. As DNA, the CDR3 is TGTGCCAGCAGCTTACAAAACAATTACAATGAGCAGTTCTTC. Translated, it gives CASSLQNNYNEQFF.

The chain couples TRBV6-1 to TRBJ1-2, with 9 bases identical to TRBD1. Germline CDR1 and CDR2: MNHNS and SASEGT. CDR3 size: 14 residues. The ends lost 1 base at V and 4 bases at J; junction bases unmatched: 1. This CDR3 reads CASSEGTGAYGYTF. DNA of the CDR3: TGTGCCAGCAGTGAAGGGACAGGGGCCTATGGCTACACCTTC.

The CDR3, as DNA: TGTGCCAGCAGCCCCCCCGGGACACTGTACAATGAGCAGTTCTTC. Translated: CASSPPGTLYNEQFF. The chain joins TRBV6-5 to TRBJ2-1, with D possibly matching TRBD1 (6 bases). The CDR3 runs 15 residues. Germline-derived CDR1 and CDR2 are MNHEY and SVGAGI. The V end was cut by 6 bases, the J end by 4 bases, with 16 bases between.

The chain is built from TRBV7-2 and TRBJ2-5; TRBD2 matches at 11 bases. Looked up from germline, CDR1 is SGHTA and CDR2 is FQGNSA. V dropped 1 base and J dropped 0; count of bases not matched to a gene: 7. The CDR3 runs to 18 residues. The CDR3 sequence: CASSLEPWTSGYQETQYF. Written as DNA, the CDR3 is TGTGCCAGCAGCTTAGAGCCCTGGACTAGCGGGTACCAAGAGACCCAGTACTTC.

The CDR3 DNA reads TGTGCCAGCACACGCAACACAGGGAACTATGGCTACACCTTC. As protein: CASTRNTGNYGYTF. V and J are TRBV2 and TRBJ1-2; D might be TRBD1 (6 bases). CDR3 length equals 14 residues. V shed 7 bases and J shed 2 bases, with 14 bases lying between them. CDR1 is SNHLY, CDR2 FYNNEI, per germline.

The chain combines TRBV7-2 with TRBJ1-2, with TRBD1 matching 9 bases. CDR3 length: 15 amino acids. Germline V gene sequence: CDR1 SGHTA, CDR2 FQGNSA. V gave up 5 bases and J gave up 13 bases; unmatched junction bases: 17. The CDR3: CASSPSRTGDTLTTF. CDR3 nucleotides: TGTGCCAGCAGCCCTAGCAGGACAGGGGATACCCTAACCACCTTC.

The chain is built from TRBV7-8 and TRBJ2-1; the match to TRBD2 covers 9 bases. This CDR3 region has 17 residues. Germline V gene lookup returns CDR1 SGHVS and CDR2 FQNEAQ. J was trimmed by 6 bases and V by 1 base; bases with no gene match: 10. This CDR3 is CASSLGLLGGGANEQFF. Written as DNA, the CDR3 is TGTGCCAGCAGCTTAGGCCTACTAGGCGGGGGGGCCAATGAGCAGTTCTTC.

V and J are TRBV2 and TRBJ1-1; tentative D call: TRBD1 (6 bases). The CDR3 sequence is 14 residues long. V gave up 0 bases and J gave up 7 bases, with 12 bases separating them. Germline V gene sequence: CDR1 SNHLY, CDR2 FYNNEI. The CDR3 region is CASSEATGIGEAFF. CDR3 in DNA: TGTGCCAGCAGTGAAGCGACAGGTATCGGTGAAGCTTTCTTT.

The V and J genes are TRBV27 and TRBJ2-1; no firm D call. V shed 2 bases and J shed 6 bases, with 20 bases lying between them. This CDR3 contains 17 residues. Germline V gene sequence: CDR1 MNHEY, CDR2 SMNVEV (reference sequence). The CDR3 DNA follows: TGTGCCAGCAGTTTAGTGACCTGGTACAGCCGATTCAATGAGCAGTTCTTC. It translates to CASSLVTWYSRFNEQFF.

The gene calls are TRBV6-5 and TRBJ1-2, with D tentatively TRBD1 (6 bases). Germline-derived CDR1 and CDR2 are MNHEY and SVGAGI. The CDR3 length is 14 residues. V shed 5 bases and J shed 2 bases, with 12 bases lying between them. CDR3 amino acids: CASSLQGSNYGYTF. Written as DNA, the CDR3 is TGTGCCAGCAGTCTACAGGGATCAAACTATGGCTACACCTTC.

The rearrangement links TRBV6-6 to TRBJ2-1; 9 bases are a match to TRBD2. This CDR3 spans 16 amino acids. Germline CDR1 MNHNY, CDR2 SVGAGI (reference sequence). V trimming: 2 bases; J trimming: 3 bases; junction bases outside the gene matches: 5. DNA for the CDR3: TGTGCCAGCAGTTACGGTCGTAGCGGGAGCTACAATGAGCAGTTCTTC. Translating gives CASSYGRSGSYNEQFF.

The CDR3 sequence: CASSLTGPGDNEQFF. CDR3 coding DNA: TGCGCCAGCAGCCTAACAGGGCCCGGAGACAATGAGCAGTTCTTC. The chain links TRBV4-3 to TRBJ2-1, with D perhaps TRBD1 (6 bases). V was cut by 4 bases and J by 5 bases, with 15 bases left in between. The CDR3 is 15 amino acids. The germline V gene encodes CDR1 LGHNA and CDR2 YSLEER.

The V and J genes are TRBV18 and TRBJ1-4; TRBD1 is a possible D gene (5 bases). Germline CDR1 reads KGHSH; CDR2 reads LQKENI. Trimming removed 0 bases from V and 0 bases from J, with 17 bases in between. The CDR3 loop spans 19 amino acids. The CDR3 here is CASSPPADNYFATNEKLFF. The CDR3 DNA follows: TGTGCCAGCTCACCACCGGCGGACAACTATTTTGCAACTAATGAAAAACTGTTTTTT.

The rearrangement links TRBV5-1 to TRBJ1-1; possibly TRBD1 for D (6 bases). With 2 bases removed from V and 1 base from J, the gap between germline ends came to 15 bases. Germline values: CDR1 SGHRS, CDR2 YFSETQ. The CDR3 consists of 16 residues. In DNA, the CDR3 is TGCGCCAGCAGCTTACTTGAGGCCAGGGGGAACACTGAAGCTTTCTTT. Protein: CASSLLEARGNTEAFF.

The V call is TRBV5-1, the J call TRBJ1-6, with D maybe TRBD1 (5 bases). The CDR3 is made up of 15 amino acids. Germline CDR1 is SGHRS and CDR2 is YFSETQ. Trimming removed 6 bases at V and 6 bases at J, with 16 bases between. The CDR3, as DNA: TGCGCCAGCACCCAGACAGTCTCTGGTAATTCACCCCTCCACTTT. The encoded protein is CASTQTVSGNSPLHF.

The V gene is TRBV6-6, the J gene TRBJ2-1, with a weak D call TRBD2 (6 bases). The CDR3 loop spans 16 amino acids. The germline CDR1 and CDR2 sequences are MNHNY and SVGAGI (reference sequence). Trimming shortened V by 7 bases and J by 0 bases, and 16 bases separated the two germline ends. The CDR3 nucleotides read TGTGCCAGCACCCAAAGTGGGGGGAACTCCTACAATGAGCAGTTCTTC. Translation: CASTQSGGNSYNEQFF.

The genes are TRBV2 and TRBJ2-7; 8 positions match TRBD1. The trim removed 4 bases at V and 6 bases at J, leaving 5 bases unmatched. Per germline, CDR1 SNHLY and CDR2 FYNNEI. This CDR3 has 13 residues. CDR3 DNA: TGTGCCAGCAGTGTCCAGGGGGCGCGCGAGCAGTACGTC. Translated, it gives CASSVQGAREQYV.

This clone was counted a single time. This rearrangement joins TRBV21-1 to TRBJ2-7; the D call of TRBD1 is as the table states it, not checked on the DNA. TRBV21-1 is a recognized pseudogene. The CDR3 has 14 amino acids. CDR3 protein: CASNPTRFSYEQYF. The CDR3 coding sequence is TGTGCCAGCAACCCCACCAGGTTCTCCTACGAGCAGTACTTC.

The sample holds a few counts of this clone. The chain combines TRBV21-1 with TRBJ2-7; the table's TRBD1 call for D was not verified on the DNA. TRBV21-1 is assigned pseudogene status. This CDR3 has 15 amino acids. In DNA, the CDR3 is TGTGCCAGCAGCAGCCGGACAGGGGGGAATTACGAGCAGTACTTC. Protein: CASSSRTGGNYEQYF.

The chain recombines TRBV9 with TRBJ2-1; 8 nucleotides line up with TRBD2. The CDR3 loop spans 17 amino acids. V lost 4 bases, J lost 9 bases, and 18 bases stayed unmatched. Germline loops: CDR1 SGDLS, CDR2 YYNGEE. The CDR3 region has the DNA TGTGCCAGCAGCCCCCCTTCGACGGGGGGGGCACACGGTGAGCAGTTCTTC. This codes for CASSPPSTGGAHGEQFF.

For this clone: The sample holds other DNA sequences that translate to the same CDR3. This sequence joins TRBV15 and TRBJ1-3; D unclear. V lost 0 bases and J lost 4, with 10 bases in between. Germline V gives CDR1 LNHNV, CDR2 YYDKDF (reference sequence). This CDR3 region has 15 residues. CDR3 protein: CATSRDRGSGNTIYF. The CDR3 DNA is TGTGCCACCAGCAGAGATCGGGGTTCAGGAAACACCATATATTTT.

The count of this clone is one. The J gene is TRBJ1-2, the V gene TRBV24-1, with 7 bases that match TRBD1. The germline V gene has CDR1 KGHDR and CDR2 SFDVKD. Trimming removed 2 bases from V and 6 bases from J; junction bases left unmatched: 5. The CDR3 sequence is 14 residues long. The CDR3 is CATSDSTGTDGYTF. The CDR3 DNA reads TGTGCCACCAGTGATTCTACCGGGACAGATGGCTACACCTTC.

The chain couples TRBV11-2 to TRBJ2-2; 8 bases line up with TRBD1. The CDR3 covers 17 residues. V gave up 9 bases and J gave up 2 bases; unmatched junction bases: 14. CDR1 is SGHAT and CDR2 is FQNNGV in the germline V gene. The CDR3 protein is CASGRFGTGLNTGELFF. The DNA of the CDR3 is TGTGCCAGTGGCCGGTTCGGGACAGGTCTAAACACCGGGGAGCTGTTTTTT.

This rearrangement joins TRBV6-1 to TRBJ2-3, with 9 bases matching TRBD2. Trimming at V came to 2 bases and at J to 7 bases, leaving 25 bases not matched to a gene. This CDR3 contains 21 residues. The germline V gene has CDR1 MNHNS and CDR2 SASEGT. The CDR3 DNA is TGTGCCAGCAGTGAACGGATCGATCGCGGGGGGGGGATCGGCCCCCGAAATACGCAGTATTTT. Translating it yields CASSERIDRGGGIGPRNTQYF.

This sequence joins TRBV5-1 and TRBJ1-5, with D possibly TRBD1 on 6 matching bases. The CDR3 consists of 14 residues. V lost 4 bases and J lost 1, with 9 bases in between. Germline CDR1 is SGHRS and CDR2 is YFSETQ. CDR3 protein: CASSEGQSNQPQHF. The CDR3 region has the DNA TGCGCCAGCAGCGAAGGACAGAGCAATCAGCCCCAGCATTTT.

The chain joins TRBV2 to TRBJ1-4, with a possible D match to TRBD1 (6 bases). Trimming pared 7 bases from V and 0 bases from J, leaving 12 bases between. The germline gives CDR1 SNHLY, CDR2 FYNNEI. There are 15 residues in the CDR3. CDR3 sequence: CASMDRGATNEKLFF. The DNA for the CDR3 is TGTGCCAGCATGGACAGAGGCGCAACTAATGAAAAACTGTTTTTT.

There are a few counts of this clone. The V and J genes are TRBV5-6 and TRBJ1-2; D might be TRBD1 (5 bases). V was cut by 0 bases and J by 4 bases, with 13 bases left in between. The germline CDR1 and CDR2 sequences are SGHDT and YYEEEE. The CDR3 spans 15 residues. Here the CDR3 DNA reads TGTGCCAGCAGCTTGGATGACAGTCGAATCTATGGCTACACCTTC. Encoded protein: CASSLDDSRIYGYTF.

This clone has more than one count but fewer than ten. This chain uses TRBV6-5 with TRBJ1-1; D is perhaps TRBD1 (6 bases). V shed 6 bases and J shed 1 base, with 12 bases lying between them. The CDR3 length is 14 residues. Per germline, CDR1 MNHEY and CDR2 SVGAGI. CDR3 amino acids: CASSDGTSNTEAFF. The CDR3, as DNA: TGTGCCAGCAGCGACGGGACATCGAACACTGAAGCTTTCTTT.

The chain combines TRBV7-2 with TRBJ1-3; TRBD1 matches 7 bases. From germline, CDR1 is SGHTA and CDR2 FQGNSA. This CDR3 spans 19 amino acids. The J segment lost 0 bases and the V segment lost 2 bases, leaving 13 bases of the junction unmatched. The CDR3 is CASSLLWDSLFFSGNTIYF. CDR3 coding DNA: TGTGCCAGCAGCTTACTATGGGACAGCCTCTTTTTCTCTGGAAACACCATATATTTT.

CDR3 coding DNA: TGCGCCAGCAGCCCTCGGACGGGAATTAATGAGCAGTTCTTC. The encoded protein is CASSPRTGINEQFF. The rearrangement links TRBV4-1 to TRBJ2-1; D possibly corresponds to TRBD2 (5 bases). This CDR3 comprises 14 residues. Germline assignment: CDR1 MGHRA and CDR2 YSYEKL. V lost 4 bases, J lost 7 bases, and 14 bases lay in between.

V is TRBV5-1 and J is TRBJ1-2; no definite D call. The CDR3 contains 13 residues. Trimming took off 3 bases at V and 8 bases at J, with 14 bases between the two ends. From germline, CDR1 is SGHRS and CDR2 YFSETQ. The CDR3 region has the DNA TGCGCCAGCAGCTCCACGTCGTCGGGAGGCTACACCTTC. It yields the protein CASSSTSSGGYTF.

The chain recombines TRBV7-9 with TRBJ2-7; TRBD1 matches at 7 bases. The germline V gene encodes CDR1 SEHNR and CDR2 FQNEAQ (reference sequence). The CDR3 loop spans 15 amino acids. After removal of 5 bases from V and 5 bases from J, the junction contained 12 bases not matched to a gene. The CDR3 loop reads CASSKSGGRRNEQYF. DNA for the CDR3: TGTGCCAGCAGCAAGTCAGGGGGACGCCGAAACGAGCAGTACTTC.